Listed below are T cell receptor beta chains from one sample, sequenced in a study of yellow fever vaccine responses in identical twins. MiXCR, applied by TCRdb to the RT-PCR reads, yields one record per CDR3 protein. The table includes 12,000 or so distinct CDR3 sequences, 80% to 90% detected once. The sequencing here drew on T cells from blood (PBMCs), unsorted or a sorted subset (not recorded which), taken before or after yellow fever vaccination (not recorded which). The receptor source for this set is a young woman who received the yellow fever vaccine. Each CDR3 is given with its conserved first and last residue. A D gene is named only where the DNA matches it firmly.

V gene: TRBV30
CDR3 length: 14
D gene: TRBD2
J gene: TRBJ2-1
CDR3 protein: CAWAIAGDYNEQFF

V gene: TRBV5-5
CDR3 length: 12
D gene: -
J gene: TRBJ1-1
CDR3 protein: CATTDMNTEAFF

V gene: TRBV6-5
CDR3 length: 15
D gene: TRBD2
J gene: TRBJ2-1
CDR3 protein: CASSYVRGGDNEQFF

V gene: TRBV7-9
CDR3 length: 14
D gene: TRBD2
J gene: TRBJ2-7
CDR3 protein: CALGGGGPHYEQYF

V gene: TRBV5-1
CDR3 length: 15
D gene: TRBD2
J gene: TRBJ2-7
CDR3 protein: CASSPGGVRDYEQYF

V gene: TRBV7-6
CDR3 length: 14
D gene: -
J gene: TRBJ2-7
CDR3 protein: CASSAGQGNYEQYF

V gene: TRBV7-3
CDR3 length: 18
D gene: TRBD2
J gene: TRBJ2-1
CDR3 protein: CASTLGPGLAVSYNEQFF

V gene: TRBV11-3
CDR3 length: 15
D gene: TRBD2
J gene: TRBJ2-1
CDR3 protein: CASSLGLAGEDEQFF

V gene: TRBV29-1
CDR3 length: 13
D gene: -
J gene: TRBJ2-7
CDR3 protein: CSVGSGSSYEQYF

V gene: TRBV6-1
CDR3 length: 15
D gene: TRBD1
J gene: TRBJ2-6
CDR3 protein: CASSGQGDGANVLTF

V gene: TRBV5-8
CDR3 length: 16
D gene: -
J gene: TRBJ1-1
CDR3 protein: CASSSPLGGGNTEAFF

V gene: TRBV11-3
CDR3 length: 16
D gene: -
J gene: TRBJ2-2
CDR3 protein: CASSLGGALTRGELFF

V gene: TRBV4-3
CDR3 length: 16
D gene: -
J gene: TRBJ1-1
CDR3 protein: CASSQGVFSRNTEAFF

V gene: TRBV6-1
CDR3 length: 16
D gene: TRBD2
J gene: TRBJ2-3
CDR3 protein: CASSTRPSGSTDTQYF

V gene: TRBV7-9
CDR3 length: 16
D gene: TRBD1
J gene: TRBJ2-3
CDR3 protein: CASSPGDRGFLDTQYF

V gene: TRBV7-2
CDR3 length: 14
D gene: -
J gene: TRBJ2-7
CDR3 protein: CASKDTPTNYEQYF

V gene: TRBV6-4
CDR3 length: 16
D gene: -
J gene: TRBJ2-1
CDR3 protein: CASSDNDRSSYNEQFF

V gene: TRBV6-2/TRBV6-3
CDR3 length: 17
D gene: -
J gene: TRBJ2-7
CDR3 protein: CASSYTLRDNSRYEQYF

V gene: TRBV7-3
CDR3 length: 15
D gene: TRBD2
J gene: TRBJ2-1
CDR3 protein: CASSRTSGGYNEQFF

V gene: TRBV2
CDR3 length: 13
D gene: -
J gene: TRBJ2-1
CDR3 protein: CASSDGPINEQFF

V gene: TRBV5-5
CDR3 length: 17
D gene: -
J gene: TRBJ1-6
CDR3 protein: CASSLFEASSYNSPLHF

V gene: TRBV19
CDR3 length: 12
D gene: -
J gene: TRBJ2-7
CDR3 protein: CASSWGKYEQYF

V gene: TRBV13
CDR3 length: 13
D gene: TRBD1
J gene: TRBJ2-1
CDR3 protein: CASGDRAYNEQFF

V gene: TRBV29-1
CDR3 length: 10
D gene: -
J gene: TRBJ2-3
CDR3 protein: CSAGTDTQYF

V gene: TRBV11-1
CDR3 length: 16
D gene: TRBD2
J gene: TRBJ2-1
CDR3 protein: CASSPSETSIYNEQFF

V gene: TRBV23-1
CDR3 length: 13
D gene: -
J gene: TRBJ2-1
CDR3 protein: CASSQSRRIEQFF

V gene: TRBV6-2/TRBV6-3
CDR3 length: 17
D gene: -
J gene: TRBJ2-7
CDR3 protein: CASSYSMRDRLLYEQYF

V gene: TRBV7-9
CDR3 length: 13
D gene: -
J gene: TRBJ2-1
CDR3 protein: CAIPGGPYNEQFF

V gene: TRBV12-3/TRBV12-4
CDR3 length: 11
D gene: -
J gene: TRBJ2-5
CDR3 protein: CASSFQETQYF

V gene: TRBV25-1
CDR3 length: 12
D gene: -
J gene: TRBJ2-2
CDR3 protein: CATQWGIGELFF

V gene: TRBV7-9
CDR3 length: 16
D gene: -
J gene: TRBJ2-3
CDR3 protein: CASRPGGRGSTDTQYF